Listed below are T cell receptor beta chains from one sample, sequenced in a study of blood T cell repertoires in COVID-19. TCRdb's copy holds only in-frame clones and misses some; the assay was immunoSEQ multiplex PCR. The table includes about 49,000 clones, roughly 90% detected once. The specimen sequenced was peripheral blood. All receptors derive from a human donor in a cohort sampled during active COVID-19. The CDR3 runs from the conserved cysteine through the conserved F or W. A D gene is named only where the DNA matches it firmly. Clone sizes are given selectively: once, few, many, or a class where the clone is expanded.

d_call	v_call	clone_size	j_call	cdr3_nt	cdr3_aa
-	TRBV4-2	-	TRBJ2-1	TGTGCCAGCAGCCAAGATCCGGTGGACTCCTACTACAATGAGCAGTTCTTC	CASSQDPVDSYYNEQFF
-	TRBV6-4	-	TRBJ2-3	TGTGCCAGCAGAGCGAAAGGGACACGGGATACGCAGTATTTT	CASRAKGTRDTQYF
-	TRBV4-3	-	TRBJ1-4	TGCGCCAGCAGCCAAAAGGACAGCCCTAATGAAAAACTGTTTTTT	CASSQKDSPNEKLFF
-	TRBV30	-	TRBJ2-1	TGTGCCGCGGAGGGAGGCGTGACCTACAATGAGCAGTTCTTC	CAAEGGVTYNEQFF
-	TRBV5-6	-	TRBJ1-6	TGTGCCAGCAGCCAAACAGAGAATTCACCCCTCCACTTT	CASSQTENSPLHF
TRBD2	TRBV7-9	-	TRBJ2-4	TGTGCCAGCGGGGGGCGGGAGGAAAACATTCAGTACTTC	CASGGREENIQYF
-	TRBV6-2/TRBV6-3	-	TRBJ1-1	TGTGCCAGCAGTTACTCGGGCAGGGCCGTAATGAACACTGAAGCTTTCTTT	CASSYSGRAVMNTEAFF
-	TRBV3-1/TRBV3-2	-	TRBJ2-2	TGTGCCAGCAGCTTTCGCGGGGACACCGGGGAGCTGTTTTTT	CASSFRGDTGELFF
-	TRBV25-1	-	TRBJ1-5	TGTGCCAGCAGATCGGGGGGAGGCCAGCCCCAGCATTTT	CASRSGGGQPQHF
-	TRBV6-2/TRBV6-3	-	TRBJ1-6	TGTGCCAGCAGTTACAGCACAGGGTACGATGCACCCCTCCACTTT	CASSYSTGYDAPLHF
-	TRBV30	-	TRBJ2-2	TGTGCCTGGAGTCCAGGGGCCGGGGAGCTGTTTTTT	CAWSPGAGELFF
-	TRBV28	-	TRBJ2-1	TGTGCCAGCAGTTTATCAGCCGGTTCCCGGAGGGGGTTCTTC	CASSLSAGSRRGFF
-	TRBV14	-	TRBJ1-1	TGTGCCAGCAGCCAAGATAGGAGCACTGAAGCTTTCTTT	CASSQDRSTEAFF
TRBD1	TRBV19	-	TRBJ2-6	TGTGCCAGTAGTATACCGGACAGGGTACGAACTGGGGCCAACGTCCTGACTTTC	CASSIPDRVRTGANVLTF
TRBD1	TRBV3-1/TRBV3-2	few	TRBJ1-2	TGTGCCAGCAGCCCAGCCGACCGGGACAGGGCCTACACCTTC	CASSPADRDRAYTF
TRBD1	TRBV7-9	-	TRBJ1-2	TGTGCCAGCAGCTGGGGAGGGGCCGGGACAGGGAACTATGGCTACACCTTC	CASSWGGAGTGNYGYTF